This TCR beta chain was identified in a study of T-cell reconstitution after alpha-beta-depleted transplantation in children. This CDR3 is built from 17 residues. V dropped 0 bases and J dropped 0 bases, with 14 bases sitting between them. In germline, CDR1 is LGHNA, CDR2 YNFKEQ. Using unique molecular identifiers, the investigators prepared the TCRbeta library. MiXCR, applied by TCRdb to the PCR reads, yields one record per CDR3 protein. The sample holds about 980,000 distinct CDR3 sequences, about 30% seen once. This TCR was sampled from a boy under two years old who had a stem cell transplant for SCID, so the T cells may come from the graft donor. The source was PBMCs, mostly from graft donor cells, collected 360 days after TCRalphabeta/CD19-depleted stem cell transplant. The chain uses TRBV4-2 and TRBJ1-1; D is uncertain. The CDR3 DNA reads TGTGCCAGCAGCCAAGAAGGGATCGTGCCCATGAACACTGAAGCTTTCTTT. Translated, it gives CASSQEGIVPMNTEAFF.